The entry below gives a single TCR beta chain sequence along with its context. The target of this receptor is not known. Nothing much larger sits one base from this clone, and base qualities are not available. CDR1 and CDR2, per the germline V gene (reference sequence), are LGHDT and YNNKEL. Spanning cysteine to phenylalanine, the CDR3 consists of 14 amino acids. Only the CDR3 region is kept as DNA, spanning 42 bases read in frame from base 1. V is clipped by 0 bases and J by 5 bases, and the sequence between their germline boundaries is 10 bases long. This sample was taken from a study of blood T cell repertoires in COVID-19 (TCRdb year 2020). With respect to the entire study: The collaborator samples originated in the United States, Italy and Spain and spanned the acute and convalescent phases of COVID-19. The prospective study material was composed of cDNA or gDNA derived from T cells, B-cell-depleted T cells, or PBMCs. Subjects who had been exposed to COVID-19, were actively infected with it, or had recovered from it provided the deeply sampled blood TCRbeta repertoires that made up the dataset. The repertoires were released in a freely available public database meant as a resource for research on the immune response to SARS-CoV-2. The samples were drawn from two sources: the first 160 participants of the ongoing ImmuneRACE study, and fewer than 1,500 subjects contributed by 6 global collaborators. The sample metadata nearly always contained a de-identified subject ID, COVID-19 status, age in years and sex. HLA class I and class II types, where available, came from metadata supplied by the sample provider rather than from assay-based typing. The study at large found these results: Clinical and demographic metadata were provided uncurated, with the amount varying by source and participant.

Participants in the prospective study were enrolled through a virtual design, were aged roughly 18 to 90 years, and lived in roughly 24 United States geographic areas. Cohort assignment in the prospective study relied on participant-reported clinical history from a screening survey and a study questionnaire. Recovered participants in ImmuneRACE Cohort 3 were defined as having two consecutive negative NP/OP PCR tests, clearance from a healthcare professional, or resolution of symptoms. In the prospective study, mobile phlebotomists collected whole blood, serum and a nasopharyngeal or oropharyngeal swab from each participant. Prospective study participants could optionally give additional blood draws and questionnaires over a roughly 2-month period. Before DNA extraction, blood samples from the prospective study were shipped at room temperature or frozen. TCRbeta CDR3 regions were amplified from genomic DNA using the immunoSEQ Assay, a bias-controlled multiplex PCR. The source study handled its data this way. Within the assay, amplification of reference gene primers was used to estimate how many nucleated cells each sample contained. To quantify the absolute abundance of each unique TCRbeta CDR3 rearrangement, sequence reads were collapsed and filtered. For each sample, productive Simpson clonality was calculated by taking the square root of Simpson's diversity index across productive rearrangements. The clones in this table, taken by TCRdb from immuneACCESS, are in-frame only. Not every clone is retained; where verified, under half of the shortfall comes from an unresolved V gene, and the cause of the rest is unknown. V and J calls and clone size come straight from that table; D and trimming were deduced from the DNA. The sample records 250,000 to 400,000 clones, around 90% of which are singletons. The ten biggest clones cover approximately 4.7% of the sample.

This sequence uses TRBV3-1 (or the pseudogene TRBV3-2) and TRBJ2-5, with the D segment identity uncertain. This clonotype was obtained from a man between 60 and 75 years old who had recovered from COVID-19. The specimen was PBMCs or T cells enriched from blood (not recorded which). The CDR3 loop reads CASSQEKPRETQYF. DNA sequence: TGTGCCAGCAGCCAAGAGAAACCACGGGAGACCCAGTACTTC.